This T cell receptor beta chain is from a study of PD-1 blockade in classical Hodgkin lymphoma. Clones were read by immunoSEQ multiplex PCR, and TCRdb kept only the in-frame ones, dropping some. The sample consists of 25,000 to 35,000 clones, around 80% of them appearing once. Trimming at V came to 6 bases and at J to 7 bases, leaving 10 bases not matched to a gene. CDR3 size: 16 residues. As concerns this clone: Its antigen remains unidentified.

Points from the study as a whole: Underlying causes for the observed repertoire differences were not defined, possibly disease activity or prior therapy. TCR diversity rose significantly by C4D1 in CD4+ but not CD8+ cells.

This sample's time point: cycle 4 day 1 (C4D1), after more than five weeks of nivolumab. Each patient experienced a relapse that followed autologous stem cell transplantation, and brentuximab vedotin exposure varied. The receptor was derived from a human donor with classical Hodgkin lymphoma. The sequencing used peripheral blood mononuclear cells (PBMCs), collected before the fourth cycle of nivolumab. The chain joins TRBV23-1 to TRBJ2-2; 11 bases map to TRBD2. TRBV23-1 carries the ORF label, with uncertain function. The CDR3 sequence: CASRTSGSVEDGELFF. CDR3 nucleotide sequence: TGCGCCAGCAGAACTAGCGGGAGTGTCGAGGACGGGGAGCTGTTTTTT.